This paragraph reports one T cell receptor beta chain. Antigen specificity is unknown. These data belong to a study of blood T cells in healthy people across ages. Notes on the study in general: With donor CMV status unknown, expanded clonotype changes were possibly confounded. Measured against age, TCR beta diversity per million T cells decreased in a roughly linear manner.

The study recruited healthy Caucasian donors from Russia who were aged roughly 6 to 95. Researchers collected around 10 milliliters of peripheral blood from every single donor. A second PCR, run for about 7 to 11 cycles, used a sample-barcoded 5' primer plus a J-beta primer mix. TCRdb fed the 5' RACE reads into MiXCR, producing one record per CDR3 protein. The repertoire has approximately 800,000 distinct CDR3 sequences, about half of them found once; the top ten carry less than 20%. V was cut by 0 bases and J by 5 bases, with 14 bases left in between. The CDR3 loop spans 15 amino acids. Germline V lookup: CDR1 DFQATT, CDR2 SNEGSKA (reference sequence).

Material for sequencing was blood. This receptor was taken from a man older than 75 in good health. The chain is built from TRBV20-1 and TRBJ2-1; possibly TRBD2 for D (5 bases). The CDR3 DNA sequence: TGCAGTGCTAGAGATTTCCAGCGGACCAACAATGAGCAGTTCTTC. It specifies CSARDFQRTNNEQFF.